This TCR beta chain was captured by sequencing in a study of tumor-infiltrating lymphocytes in primary liver carcinoma. Study context: The study included patients who were men and women aged 30 to 69 years. Study conclusions and caveats: Top-250-clone fractions were significantly higher in tumors than in blood (p = 0.039).

Germline DNA was also extracted, and blood RNA derived from unsorted whole blood. Patients had chronic HBV infection and were treatment-naive. This clonotype was observed many times. As yet, its antigen is unknown. The germline CDR1 and CDR2 sequences are SGHAT and FQNNGV. The CDR3 contains 16 residues. Trimming removed 2 bases at V and 3 bases at J, with 16 bases between. Reverse transcription of approximately 520 ng total RNA with a constant-region primer produced TCR beta cDNA. Amplification in three nested multiplex PCR rounds with slightly modified ARM-PCR gave rise to TCR beta libraries. The first two PCR rounds used TRBV1-TRBV30 forward primers with a C-beta reverse primer, approximately 11 cycles each. TCRdb passed the multiplex PCR reads through MiXCR, listing each CDR3 protein once. Of more than 150,000 distinct CDR3 sequences in the sample, 60% are singletons; the top ten hold roughly 76%.

The sequence was collected from a man aged 40-49 years with primary liver carcinoma and hepatitis B virus infection. The chain uses TRBV11-2 and TRBJ1-2; D perhaps matches TRBD1 (5 bases). What was sequenced was peripheral blood. CDR3: CASSLWGSPTDYGYTF. CDR3 DNA: TGTGCCAGCAGCTTATGGGGGTCCCCTACGGACTATGGCTACACCTTC.